The clone carrying this T cell receptor beta chain appeared many times. The antigen is not known. The sample is drawn from a study of blood T cells in healthy people across ages. General study findings and limits: Not knowing donor CMV status may have confounded expanded clonotype changes. Per-million-T-cell TCR beta diversity fell roughly linearly with age. Higher diversity, along with more naive CD4+ cells, distinguished long-lived donors from aged donors.

The use of a sample-barcoded 5' primer and a J-beta primer mix characterized a second PCR of roughly 6 to 11 cycles. A template-switch adaptor containing 12 random nucleotides labeled each cDNA molecule. TCRdb re-called the 5' RACE reads with MiXCR, one entry per CDR3 protein. The top ten clones hold around 3.4% of a sample with hundreds of thousands of distinct CDR3 sequences, under 25% of them seen once. CDR1 is SGHKS and CDR2 is YYEKEE in the germline V gene (reference sequence). The CDR3 loop spans 16 amino acids. Deletions cut 6 bases from V and 3 bases from J, with 19 bases between. The V gene is TRBV5-5, the J gene TRBJ1-5, with a possible D match to TRBD1 (6 bases). The TCR sequence derives from a man in his 70s in good health. What was sequenced was blood. CDR3 region: CASKRSGGENNQPQHF. CDR3 DNA sequence: TGTGCCAGCAAACGATCCGGGGGCGAAAACAATCAGCCCCAGCATTTT.